One sample yielded the 23 T cell receptor beta chains listed below, sequenced in a study of blood T cell repertoires in COVID-19. Data came from immunoSEQ multiplex PCR; TCRdb stores just in-frame clones and leaves some out. The table includes 200,000 to 300,000 clones, 84% detected once. The sequenced sample was peripheral blood. Receptors originate from a man aged 40-55 years who had recovered from COVID-19.

This clone has only a few counts. V and J are TRBV2 and TRBJ1-1; 7 positions agree with TRBD1. This CDR3 has 14 amino acids. Germline CDR1 reads SNHLY; CDR2 reads FYNNEI. Trimming took 7 bases from V and 2 from J; bases not matched to a gene: 7. CDR3 in DNA: TGTGCCAGCAATCAAGTAGGGGGCAACACTGAAGCTTTCTTT. This gives the protein CASNQVGGNTEAFF.

The chain joins TRBV5-1 to TRBJ2-7; 12 bases fit TRBD2. There are 16 residues in the CDR3. The V gene's germline CDR1 is SGHRS and CDR2 YFSETQ. The J segment lost 2 bases and the V segment lost 0 bases, leaving 3 bases of the junction unmatched. The CDR3 DNA reads as TGCGCCAGCAGCTTGGGACTAGCGGGAGCGGCCTACGAGCAGTACTTC. Encoded protein: CASSLGLAGAAYEQYF. Together with reference TRBV5-1 and TRBJ2-7, the CDR3 gives the full variable domain: KAGVTQTPRYLIKTRGQQVTLSCSPISGHRSVSWYQQTPGQGLQFLFEYFSETQRNKGNFPGRFSGRQFSNSRSEMNVSTLELGDSALYLCASSLGLAGAAYEQYFGPGTRLTVT.

The chain couples TRBV10-1 to TRBJ1-2; D is ambiguous. This CDR3 spans 13 amino acids. Trimming cost V 2 bases and J 5 bases, with 9 bases left between them. The germline gives CDR1 WNHNN, CDR2 SYGVQD (reference sequence). CDR3 nucleotides: TGCGCCAGCAGTGAGAACCGGGATTATGGCTACACCTTC. Amino acids: CASSENRDYGYTF.

This chain uses TRBV3-1 (or the pseudogene TRBV3-2) with TRBJ1-1; 9 bases are a match to TRBD1. Germline V gene data show CDR1 as LGHDT and CDR2 as YNNKEL (reference sequence). The CDR3 is 18 residues long. V lost 4 bases to trimming and J lost 4 bases; unmatched junction nucleotides: 16. CDR3 loop: CASSRTYRDRESRTEAFF. CDR3 coding DNA: TGTGCCAGCAGCCGTACGTACCGGGACAGGGAAAGTCGCACTGAAGCTTTCTTT.

V is TRBV7-2 and J is TRBJ1-2, with TRBD1 matching over 9 bases. Germline CDR1 SGHTA, CDR2 FQGNSA. This CDR3 contains 13 residues. V was clipped by 3 bases and J by 7 bases; unmatched bases: 3. CDR3 region: CASSFRQGVGYTF. In DNA form, the CDR3 reads TGTGCCAGCAGCTTCAGACAGGGGGTTGGCTACACCTTC.

In its sample, this clone was seen once. The chain carries TRBV2 and TRBJ2-5; D remains unclear. Germline V lookup: CDR1 SNHLY, CDR2 FYNNEI. V lost 1 base, J lost 14 bases, and 20 bases lay in between. CDR3 size: 14 residues. The CDR3 spells CASSEEVTVDTPYF. CDR3 nucleotide sequence: TGTGCCAGCAGTGAAGAGGTTACGGTCGACACCCCATACTTC.

This chain links TRBV25-1 with TRBJ1-3; 9 bases align to TRBD1. Losses at the gene ends were 3 bases for V and 8 bases for J; bases not matched to a gene: 14. The germline CDR1 and CDR2 sequences are MGHDK and SYGVNS. This CDR3 has 17 amino acids. The CDR3 here is CASSDDSPGQGLDTIYF. As DNA, the CDR3 is TGTGCCAGCAGTGATGACTCCCCGGGACAGGGTTTGGACACCATATATTTT.

CDR3 in amino acids: CASSFSGSGANVLTF. The CDR3 DNA reads TGTGCCAGCAGTTTTTCGGGGTCTGGGGCCAACGTCCTGACTTTC. The chain employs TRBV27 and TRBJ2-6, with D tentatively TRBD2 (5 bases). The germline V and J ends were trimmed by 3 bases and 1 base, with 7 bases remaining between them. Germline V gene lookup returns CDR1 MNHEY and CDR2 SMNVEV (reference sequence). This CDR3 contains 15 residues. Full variable domain (rest looked up from reference TRBV27 and TRBJ2-6): EAQVTQNPRYLITVTGKKLTVTCSQNMNHEYMSWYRQDPGLGLRQIYYSMNVEVTDKGDVPEGYKVSRKEKRNFPLILESPSPNQTSLYFCASSFSGSGANVLTFGAGSRLTVL.

V is TRBV23-1 and J is TRBJ1-6, with 7 nucleotides matching TRBD1. TRBV23-1 carries the ORF label, with uncertain function. Losses at the gene ends were 2 bases for V and 5 bases for J; bases not matched to a gene: 9. The CDR3 has 17 amino acids. Here the CDR3 reads CASSQPDREADNSPLHF. In DNA form, the CDR3 reads TGCGCCAGCAGTCAACCTGACAGGGAGGCGGATAATTCACCCCTCCACTTT.

The chain is built from TRBV15 and TRBJ1-4, with D possibly TRBD1 on 6 matching bases. Germline CDR1 and CDR2: LNHNV and YYDKDF (reference sequence). The ends were cut back, 5 bases at V and 2 bases at J, with 15 bases in the middle. The CDR3 covers 16 residues. CDR3 DNA sequence: TGTGCCACCAGCCTAGATCGTGGGGGCACTAATGAAAAACTGTTTTTT. As protein: CATSLDRGGTNEKLFF.

The chain recombines TRBV2 with TRBJ2-7, with 12 nucleotides matching TRBD2. The CDR3 runs to 15 residues. Germline V gene data show CDR1 as SNHLY and CDR2 as FYNNEI. The J segment lost 8 bases and the V segment lost 0 bases, leaving 5 bases of the junction unmatched. As DNA, the CDR3 is TGTGCCAGCAGTGAAGCGCCTAGCGGGAGGGCTCAGCAGTACTTC. Its translation: CASSEAPSGRAQQYF. The full variable domain, its missing parts supplied by reference TRBV2 and TRBJ2-7, is EPEVTQTPSHQVTQMGQEVILRCVPISNHLYFYWYRQILGQKVEFLVSFYNNEISEKSEIFDDQFSVERPDGSNFTLKIRSTKLEDSAMYFCASSEAPSGRAQQYFGPGTRLTVT.

The chain employs TRBV20-1 and TRBJ1-1; D remains unclear. CDR3 length equals 15 residues. Trimming shortened V by 3 bases and J by 1 base, and 15 bases separated the two germline ends. Germline V lookup: CDR1 DFQATT, CDR2 SNEGSKA (reference sequence). The CDR3 nucleotides read TGCAGTGCTAGTAGAACCCGACAACCGAACACTGAAGCTTTCTTT. This encodes CSASRTRQPNTEAFF.

The gene calls are TRBV3-1 (or the pseudogene TRBV3-2) and TRBJ1-5; 12 nucleotides align to TRBD1. This CDR3 region has 15 residues. J gave up 7 bases and V 4 bases, and 5 bases lay outside the gene matches. Looked up from germline, CDR1 is LGHDT and CDR2 is YNNKEL (reference sequence). DNA for the CDR3: TGTGCCAGCAGCCGGGGGACAGGGGGCGAGCAGCCCCAGCATTTT. Translation gives CASSRGTGGEQPQHF.

This clone was counted only a few times. This sequence joins TRBV30 and TRBJ1-1, with a tentative D call TRBD1 (5 bases). CDR3 length equals 15 residues. Germline CDR1 reads GTSNPN; CDR2 reads SVGIG (reference sequence). Deletions cut 3 bases from V and 4 bases from J, with 18 bases between. The CDR3 protein is CAWSPPSTDFTEAFF. The CDR3 region has the DNA TGTGCCTGGAGCCCCCCCTCGACAGACTTCACTGAAGCTTTCTTT.

The rearrangement links TRBV3-1 (or the pseudogene TRBV3-2) to TRBJ2-1, with 14 bases fitting TRBD2. V was pared by 3 bases and J by 9 bases, with 10 bases of the junction left unmatched. The V gene's germline CDR1 is LGHDT and CDR2 YNNKEL (reference sequence). The CDR3 has 17 residues. CDR3 amino acids: CASSHRLAGGPYGEQFF. The DNA of the CDR3 is TGTGCCAGCAGCCACAGACTAGCGGGAGGGCCCTACGGTGAGCAGTTCTTC.

CDR3 amino acids: CASSLGTSGRNEQFF. The CDR3 bases are TGTGCCAGCAGTCTAGGGACTAGCGGGAGGAATGAGCAGTTCTTC. The V call is TRBV28, the J call TRBJ2-1, with 15 bases identical to TRBD2. The V gene's germline CDR1 is MDHEN and CDR2 SYDVKM. The J segment lost 7 bases and the V segment lost 5 bases, leaving 3 bases of the junction unmatched. This CDR3 contains 15 residues.

The chain is built from TRBV5-4 and TRBJ1-2, with D unresolved. CDR1 and CDR2 from the germline V gene are SGHNT and YYREEE (reference sequence). The CDR3 runs 16 residues. Trimming took off 4 bases at V and 2 bases at J, with 18 bases between the two ends. The CDR3 region is CASSPKLGRLNYGYTF. CDR3 sequence (DNA): TGTGCCAGCAGCCCGAAACTAGGACGGCTGAACTATGGCTACACCTTC.

This clone was seen many times. V gene TRBV5-6 combines with J gene TRBJ1-2; a weak D match, TRBD1 (5 bases). Germline V gene data show CDR1 as SGHDT and CDR2 as YYEEEE. The CDR3 is made up of 14 amino acids. V lost 2 bases and J lost 5, with 13 bases in between. The DNA of the CDR3 is TGTGCCAGCAGCTTATGGGCAGGGATTTATGGCTACACCTTC. Translated, it gives CASSLWAGIYGYTF.

The gene calls are TRBV15 and TRBJ1-2; D is undetermined. Deletions cut 0 bases from V and 9 bases from J, with 17 bases between. Germline CDR1 and CDR2: LNHNV and YYDKDF (reference sequence). The CDR3 has 15 residues. CDR3: CATSRDLREGNRYTF. Written as DNA, the CDR3 is TGTGCCACCAGCAGAGATCTTAGGGAGGGTAATCGCTACACCTTC. Supplemented by reference TRBV15 and TRBJ1-2, the full variable domain reads DAMVIQNPRYQVTQFGKPVTLSCSQTLNHNVMYWYQQKSSQAPKLLFHYYDKDFNNEADTPDNFQSRRPNTSFCFLDIRSPGLGDTAMYLCATSRDLREGNRYTFGSGTRLTVV.

This chain links TRBV25-1 with TRBJ1-5, with a tentative D call TRBD1 (6 bases). This CDR3 has 12 residues. Germline CDR1 and CDR2: MGHDK and SYGVNS. The germline V and J ends were trimmed by 3 bases and 6 bases, with 6 bases remaining between them. For the CDR3, the DNA is TGTGCCAGCAGTGAGGGGGCTCAGCCCCAGCATTTT. Translating gives CASSEGAQPQHF.

In DNA form, the CDR3 reads TGTGCCATCACCGTAGGACTGGCGTATGAGCAGTTCTTC. Translated: CAITVGLAYEQFF. The V and J genes are TRBV10-3 and TRBJ2-1; weak D call: TRBD2 (5 bases). The V gene's germline CDR1 is ENHRY and CDR2 SYGVKD. Trimming stripped 7 bases from V and 8 bases from J, with 15 bases between. The CDR3 loop spans 13 amino acids.

The gene calls are TRBV19 and TRBJ1-5, with 10 bases lining up with TRBD1. Germline CDR1 and CDR2: LNHDA and SQIVND (reference sequence). V lost 1 base to trimming and J lost 1 base; unmatched junction nucleotides: 7. CDR3 length: 18 amino acids. The CDR3 DNA sequence: TGTGCCAGTAGTATAGTAGGGACAGGGGCCAACAGCAATCAGCCCCAGCATTTT. This translates into CASSIVGTGANSNQPQHF.

The chain couples TRBV5-5 to TRBJ2-1, with 10 bases lining up with TRBD2. Germline CDR1 and CDR2: SGHKS and YYEKEE (reference sequence). This CDR3 has 15 amino acids. The J segment lost 4 bases and the V segment lost 3 bases, leaving 4 bases of the junction unmatched. For the CDR3, the DNA is TGTGCCAGCAGCTCCAGCGGGGGGGGTTACAATGAGCAGTTCTTC. Residues: CASSSSGGGYNEQFF. Variable domain in full (rest from reference TRBV5-5 and TRBJ2-1): DAGVTQSPTHLIKTRGQQVTLRCSPISGHKSVSWYQQVLGQGPQFIFQYYEKEERGRGNFPDRFSARQFPNYSSELNVNALLLGDSALYLCASSSSGGGYNEQFFGPGTRLTVL.